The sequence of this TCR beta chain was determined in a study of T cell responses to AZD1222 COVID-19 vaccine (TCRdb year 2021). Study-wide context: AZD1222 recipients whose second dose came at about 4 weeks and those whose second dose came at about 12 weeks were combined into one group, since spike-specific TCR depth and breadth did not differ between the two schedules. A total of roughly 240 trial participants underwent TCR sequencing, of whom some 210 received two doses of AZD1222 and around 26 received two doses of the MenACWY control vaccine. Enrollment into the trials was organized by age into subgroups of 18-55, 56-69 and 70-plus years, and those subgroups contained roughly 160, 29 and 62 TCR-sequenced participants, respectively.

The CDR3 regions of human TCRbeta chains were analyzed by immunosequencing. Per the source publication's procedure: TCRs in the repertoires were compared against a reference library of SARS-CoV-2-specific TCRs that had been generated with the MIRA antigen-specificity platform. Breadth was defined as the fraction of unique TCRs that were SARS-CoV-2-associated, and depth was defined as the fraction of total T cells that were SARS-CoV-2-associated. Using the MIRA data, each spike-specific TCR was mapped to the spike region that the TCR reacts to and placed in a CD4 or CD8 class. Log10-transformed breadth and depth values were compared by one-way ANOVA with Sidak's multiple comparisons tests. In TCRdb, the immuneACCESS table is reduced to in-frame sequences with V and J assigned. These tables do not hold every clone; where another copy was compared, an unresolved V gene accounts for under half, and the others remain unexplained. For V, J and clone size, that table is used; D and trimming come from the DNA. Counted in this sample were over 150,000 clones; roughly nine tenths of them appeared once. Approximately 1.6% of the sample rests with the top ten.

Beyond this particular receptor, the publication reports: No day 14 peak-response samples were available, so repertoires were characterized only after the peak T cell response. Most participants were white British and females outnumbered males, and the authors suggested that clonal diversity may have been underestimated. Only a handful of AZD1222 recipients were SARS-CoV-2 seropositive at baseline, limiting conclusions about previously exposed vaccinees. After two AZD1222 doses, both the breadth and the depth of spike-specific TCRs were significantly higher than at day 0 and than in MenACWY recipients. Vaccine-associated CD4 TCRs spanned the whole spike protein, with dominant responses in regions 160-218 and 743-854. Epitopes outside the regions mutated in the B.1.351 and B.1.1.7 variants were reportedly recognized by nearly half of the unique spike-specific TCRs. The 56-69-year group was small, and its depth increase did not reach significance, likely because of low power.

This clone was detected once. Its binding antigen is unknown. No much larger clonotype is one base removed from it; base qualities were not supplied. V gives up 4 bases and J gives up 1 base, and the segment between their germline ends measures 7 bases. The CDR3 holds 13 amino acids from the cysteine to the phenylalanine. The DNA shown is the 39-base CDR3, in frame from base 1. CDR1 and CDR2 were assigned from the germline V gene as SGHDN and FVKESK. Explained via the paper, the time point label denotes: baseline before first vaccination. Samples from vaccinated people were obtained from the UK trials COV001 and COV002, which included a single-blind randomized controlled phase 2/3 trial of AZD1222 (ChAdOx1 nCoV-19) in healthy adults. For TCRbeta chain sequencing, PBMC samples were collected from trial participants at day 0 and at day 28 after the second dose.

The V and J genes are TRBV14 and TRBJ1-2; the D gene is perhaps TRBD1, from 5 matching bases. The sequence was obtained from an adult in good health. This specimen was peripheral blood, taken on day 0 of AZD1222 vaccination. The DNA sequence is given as TGTGCCAGCAGCCCAGGGATTAACTATGGCTACACCTTC. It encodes CASSPGINYGYTF.